This TCR beta chain was profiled in a study of T cell repertoires and HLA-DP antigens. Study-wide context: Alloreactive CD4+ T cells targeted HLA-DP on transduced HeLa. Study findings and constraints: Previously undetected clones averaged about 33% and 55% against the two alleles respectively. Sorted CD137+ cells had clonality roughly 0.4 against both alloantigens, versus 0.03 to 0.05 pre-culture.

CDR1 is SGHNT, CDR2 YENEEA, per germline. V lost 1 base and J 6 bases, leaving 20 bases between the germline ends. The CDR3 covers 17 residues. To note about this clone: Its antigen is not known.

The primer mix covered 54 TRBV segments and 13 TRBJ segments. Assay: immunoSEQ multiplex PCR; the TCRdb copy retains only in-frame clones and omits some. The sample has approximately 110,000 clones, 90% to 95% seen once; the top ten hold 0.25% to 0.3%. The genes are TRBV11-3 and TRBJ2-3, with D tentatively TRBD2 (6 bases). The material sequenced was CD4+ T cells from PBMCs. This clonotype was obtained from a woman aged 18-29 years in good health and CMV-seronegative. The CDR3 DNA is TGTGCCAGCAGCTTAGGGGGACTGTCGGCTTTCAAGGATACGCAGTATTTT. It translates to CASSLGGLSAFKDTQYF.